The 27 T cell receptor beta chains given below trace back to one sample, sequenced in a study of type 1 and type 2 diabetes patients. The PCR template was genomic DNA. A primer set of 30 forward and 13 reverse primers amplified the CDR3. TCRdb fed the multiplex PCR reads into MiXCR, producing one record per CDR3 protein. The table includes some 250,000 distinct CDR3 sequences, around 50% detected once. The material sequenced was peripheral blood mononuclear cells (PBMCs). The receptor source for this set is a man aged 18 to 30 with type 2 diabetes.

This clonotype was counted a few times. The V gene is TRBV7-6, the J gene TRBJ2-7; 16 nucleotides match TRBD2. This CDR3 contains 19 residues. Looked up from germline, CDR1 is SGHVS and CDR2 is FNYEAQ. J gave up 5 bases and V 3 bases, and 13 bases lay outside the gene matches. CDR3 coding DNA: TGTGCCAGCAGCTTTCATCCGGGGACTAGCGGGGGGGCAGTGGACGAGCAGTACTTC. Amino acids: CASSFHPGTSGGAVDEQYF.

This clonotype has just one count. The chain employs TRBV14 and TRBJ1-6; 9 positions agree with TRBD1. With V trimmed by 5 bases and J by 7 bases, 9 bases remained unmatched. Germline V gene sequence: CDR1 SGHDN, CDR2 FVKESK. The CDR3 is 16 residues long. CDR3 sequence reads: CASSWEGQGLNSPLHF. The CDR3 DNA is TGTGCCAGCAGCTGGGAGGGACAGGGACTAAATTCACCCCTCCACTTT.

The rearrangement joins TRBV18 to TRBJ2-7, with D perhaps matching TRBD1 (5 bases). The CDR3 extends over 13 amino acids. The germline CDR1 and CDR2 sequences are KGHSH and LQKENI. The V gene lost 2 bases and the J gene lost 5 bases, with 10 bases spanning the gap. For the CDR3, the DNA is TGTGCCAGCTCACCAACAGGCTTGGACGAGCAGTACTTC. It encodes CASSPTGLDEQYF.

V gene TRBV30 combines with J gene TRBJ2-1; D remains unclear. Germline loops: CDR1 GTSNPN, CDR2 SVGIG (reference sequence). V was cut by 4 bases and J by 8 bases, with 15 bases left in between. The CDR3 is made up of 13 amino acids. CDR3 region: CAWTALDGDEQFF. Here the CDR3 DNA reads TGTGCCTGGACGGCCCTGGATGGGGATGAGCAGTTCTTC.

The chain links TRBV28 to TRBJ1-1; D call uncertain. CDR3 length equals 13 residues. Germline lookup yields CDR1 MDHEN and CDR2 SYDVKM. V shed 6 bases and J shed 4 bases, with 12 bases lying between them. The CDR3 spells CASRKPIATEAFF. The CDR3 DNA reads as TGTGCCAGCAGAAAACCCATCGCCACTGAAGCTTTCTTT.

The sample holds a few counts of this clonotype. V usage is TRBV6-5 and J usage is TRBJ1-1, with unresolved D. This CDR3 contains 14 residues. Germline V gene lookup returns CDR1 MNHEY and CDR2 SVGAGI. Trimming cost V 2 bases and J 0 bases, with 7 bases left between them. In DNA form, the CDR3 reads TGTGCCAGCAGTTACGGCGAACTGAACACTGAAGCTTTCTTT. This gives the protein CASSYGELNTEAFF.

The sample holds a few counts of this clonotype. V and J are TRBV7-3 and TRBJ2-7; either TRBD1 or TRBD2 may supply D (5 bases each). Per germline, CDR1 SGHTA and CDR2 FQGTGA. The length of the CDR3 is 14 residues. Trimming pared 5 bases from V and 4 bases from J, leaving 15 bases between. The CDR3 nucleotides read TGTGCCAGCAGCCCCTACCCCGGGGCTTACGAGCAGTACTTC. Protein product: CASSPYPGAYEQYF.

Note on this clonotype: The junction does not match germline at one end; this may be a read error. V gene TRBV30 combines with J gene TRBJ2-1; D is unresolved. Germline-derived CDR1 and CDR2 are GTSNPN and SVGIG (reference sequence). The CDR3 runs to 15 residues. The CDR3 nucleotides are TGTGCCTGGAGTCCCGACCCGTCCCCCTACAATGAGCAGTCCTTC. Translating gives CAWSPDPSPYNEQSF.

Remarks on this clonotype: This may come from a read error, since a much larger clone is one base off. This rearrangement joins TRBV19 to TRBJ2-7, with D possibly TRBD2 on 6 matching bases. This CDR3 spans 14 amino acids. CDR1 and CDR2 from the germline V gene are LNHDA and SQIVND (reference sequence). CDR3 residues: CASSMGGAEYERYF. Written as DNA, the CDR3 is TGTGCCAGTAGTATGGGCGGGGCTGAATACGAGCGGTACTTC.

The chain couples TRBV30 to TRBJ2-7; 9 bases line up with TRBD1. After removal of 3 bases from V and 5 bases from J, the junction contained 17 bases not matched to a gene. The CDR3 is made up of 17 amino acids. Germline assignment: CDR1 GTSNPN and CDR2 SVGIG (reference sequence). CDR3 sequence: CAWRAGPGQGHHHEQYF. The CDR3 region has the DNA TGTGCCTGGAGGGCAGGACCGGGACAGGGACATCACCACGAGCAGTACTTC. The full variable domain, in which reference TRBV30 and TRBJ2-7 provide the parts outside the CDR3, is SQTIHQWPATLVQPVGSPLSLECTVEGTSNPNLYWYRQAAGRGLQLLFYSVGIGQISSEVPQNLSASRPQDRQFILSSKKLLLSDSGFYLCAWRAGPGQGHHHEQYFGPGTRLTVT.

The rearrangement joins TRBV13 to TRBJ2-3; 8 nucleotides agree with TRBD1. From germline, CDR1 is PRHDT and CDR2 FYEKMQ (reference sequence). This CDR3 is built from 16 residues. V shed 5 bases, J shed 0 bases, and the junction held 7 bases outside the gene matches. The chain's CDR3 is CASSGRQGPSTDTQYF. The CDR3 DNA is TGTGCCAGCAGCGGAAGACAGGGGCCTAGCACAGATACGCAGTATTTT.

The rearrangement links TRBV27 to TRBJ1-2, with 8 bases fitting TRBD1. Unmatched junction bases numbered 12, after V lost 5 bases and J lost 4 bases. The CDR3 length is 16 residues. Germline CDR1 reads MNHEY; CDR2 reads SMNVEV (reference sequence). The CDR3 sequence: CASSILDRGKIYGYTF. Here the CDR3 DNA reads TGTGCCAGCAGTATCCTAGACAGGGGAAAAATCTATGGCTACACCTTC.

This chain links TRBV29-1 with TRBJ2-1, with D possibly TRBD1 on 5 matching bases. This CDR3 spans 12 amino acids. The germline V gene has CDR1 SQVTM and CDR2 ANQGSEA. V shed 4 bases and J shed 3 bases, with 7 bases lying between them. For the CDR3, the DNA is TGCAGCGTTGCCAGGGTCTACAATGAGCAGTTCTTC. This codes for CSVARVYNEQFF.

This chain joins TRBV9 and TRBJ1-2; maybe TRBD1 (6 bases). V shed 3 bases and J shed 5 bases, with 11 bases lying between them. The CDR3 extends over 13 amino acids. Germline CDR1 SGDLS, CDR2 YYNGEE. The CDR3 reads CASSGTVGYGYTF. The CDR3 DNA follows: TGTGCCAGCAGCGGGACAGTGGGGTATGGCTACACCTTC.

The CDR3 loop reads CASSTTGTNTDTQYF. CDR3 coding DNA: TGTGCCAGTAGTACCACCGGGACTAACACAGATACGCAGTATTTT. The chain uses TRBV19 and TRBJ2-3, with TRBD2 matching 7 bases. Trimming removed 4 bases from V and 2 bases from J; junction bases left unmatched: 6. The CDR3 length is 15 residues. Germline V CDR1 and CDR2: LNHDA, SQIVND (reference sequence).

The sample holds many counts of this clonotype. The chain combines TRBV2 with TRBJ2-5, with 10 bases lining up with TRBD2. With V trimmed by 3 bases and J by 5 bases, 15 bases remained unmatched. This CDR3 has 18 amino acids. Germline CDR1 and CDR2: SNHLY and FYNNEI. The CDR3 spells CASSDYSGGAISLETQYF. For the CDR3, the DNA is TGTGCCAGCAGTGATTACAGCGGGGGGGCCATTTCCCTGGAGACCCAGTACTTC.

On this clonotype: A clone one base away is much larger, so this may be a read error. The chain couples TRBV6-6 to TRBJ1-1; D gene ambiguous. The CDR3 is 14 amino acids. Germline V lookup: CDR1 MNHNY, CDR2 SVGAGI (reference sequence). CDR3 nucleotides: TGTGCCAGCAACCGTCCGGGATTGAGCTCTGAAGCTTCCTTT. This encodes CASNRPGLSSEASF.

This CDR3 is CASSRDREVSPLHF. As DNA, the CDR3 is TGCGCCAGCAGCCGGGACAGGGAGGTTTCACCCCTCCACTTT. The chain joins TRBV5-1 to TRBJ1-6; 9 bases fit TRBD1. The V and J ends lost 4 bases and 9 bases, in that order; junction bases with no gene match: 5. CDR1 SGHRS and CDR2 YFSETQ come from the germline V gene. The CDR3 has 14 amino acids.

The chain carries TRBV4-2 and TRBJ1-4, with D unclear. The CDR3 has 14 residues. Per the germline V gene, CDR1 is LGHNA and CDR2 is YNFKEQ. V was trimmed by 1 base and J by 3 bases, leaving 6 bases between them. The CDR3 reads CASSQVGANEKLFF. The CDR3 bases are TGTGCCAGCAGCCAAGTCGGCGCTAATGAAAAACTGTTTTTT.

This clonotype has a handful of counts. The chain joins TRBV19 to TRBJ2-1; tentative D call: TRBD1 (5 bases). Trimming took off 6 bases at V and 2 bases at J, with 14 bases between the two ends. The CDR3 loop spans 15 amino acids. CDR1 LNHDA and CDR2 SQIVND come from the germline V gene (reference sequence). This CDR3 is CASRVGRVAYNEQFF. The CDR3 DNA reads TGTGCCAGTAGAGTCGGCAGGGTGGCCTACAATGAGCAGTTCTTC.

This chain connects TRBV2 to TRBJ1-5; D not certain. The CDR3 extends over 16 amino acids. With 6 bases removed from V and 3 bases from J, the gap between germline ends came to 18 bases. Germline CDR1 reads SNHLY; CDR2 reads FYNNEI. The CDR3: CASSGAEGILNQPQHF. The CDR3 nucleotides are TGTGCCAGCAGCGGAGCGGAGGGCATCCTCAATCAGCCCCAGCATTTT.

The chain joins TRBV29-1 to TRBJ2-7; 11 nucleotides line up with TRBD2. The J call is uncertain, as TRBJ2-1 better fits the DNA end. Germline V gene data show CDR1 as SQVTM and CDR2 as ANQGSEA. This CDR3 is built from 16 residues. For the CDR3, the DNA is TGCAGCGTTGAAGGGAGCACTAGCGGGGGCCGCAATGAGCAGTTCTTC. Translated: CSVEGSTSGGRNEQFF.

The chain couples TRBV28 to TRBJ1-1, with D perhaps TRBD1 (5 bases). The CDR3 runs 15 residues. V was clipped by 3 bases and J by 0 bases, with 11 bases between them. Per the germline V gene, CDR1 is MDHEN and CDR2 is SYDVKM. The DNA for the CDR3 is TGTGCCAGCAGTTTCGGGGGTAACATGAACACTGAAGCTTTCTTT. Encoded protein: CASSFGGNMNTEAFF.

The count of this clonotype is one. The chain links TRBV4-2 to TRBJ2-7; D is perhaps TRBD1 (6 bases). V was cut by 5 bases and J by 0 bases, with 14 bases left in between. Germline V CDR1 and CDR2: LGHNA, YNFKEQ. The CDR3 is 15 residues long. The CDR3 nucleotides are TGTGCCAGCAGCGTCCGACAGGCGAGCTCCTACGAGCAGTACTTC. Translation: CASSVRQASSYEQYF.

The V call is TRBV4-1, the J call TRBJ2-7; 9 nucleotides agree with TRBD1. Germline CDR1 is MGHRA and CDR2 is YSYEKL. Trimming cost V 4 bases and J 0 bases; bases outside gene matches: 10. The CDR3 has 17 residues. The CDR3 nucleotides read TGCGCCAGCAGCCCGTCCCGGGACAGGGTGGGCTCCTACGAGCAGTACTTC. Protein sequence: CASSPSRDRVGSYEQYF.

CDR3 coding DNA: TGCGCCAGCAGCCAGCCGGGACAGGAAGTCTACGAGCAGTACTTC. Translation gives CASSQPGQEVYEQYF. The chain recombines TRBV4-1 with TRBJ2-7; 8 bases fit TRBD1. The V gene end was trimmed by 3 bases and the J gene end by 3 bases; junction bases not matched to a gene: 7. CDR1 is MGHRA, CDR2 YSYEKL, per germline. The CDR3 is 15 amino acids.

About this clonotype itself: This may be a read error, as it is one base from a much larger clone. The V call is TRBV15, the J call TRBJ2-7, with TRBD1 matching 9 bases. The CDR3 consists of 16 residues. CDR1 LNHNV and CDR2 YYDKDF come from the germline V gene (reference sequence). After removal of 5 bases from V and 4 bases from J, the junction contained 12 bases not matched to a gene. CDR3 coding DNA: TGTGCCACCAGCCGACCCCGGGACAGGGATATATACGAGCAGTACTTC. Amino acids: CATSRPRDRDIYEQYF.